Listed here are 20 T cell receptor beta chains from one sample, sequenced in a study of CXCR3-negative and CXCR3-positive naive CD8 T cells. Points from the study as a whole: Comparison of naive cells showed more hydrophobic TRB CDR3s in CXCR3-positive than in CXCR3-negative naive cells.

These receptors lack a known antigen. Carrying UMI labels, the TRB cDNA libraries were prepared through 5' RACE. TCRdb re-called the 5' RACE reads and shows each CDR3 protein once, DNA omitted. Recorded for this sample: 150,000 to 180,000 distinct CDR3 sequences. Sequenced: naive CXCR3+ CD8+ T cells from blood. Subset reported: CD45RO-CCR7+CD27+CD95- naive CD8+ T cells expressing CXCR3 (TNR3+). The receptors come from a human donor in good health. Some clones in this sample may be carry-over from other donors' samples.

The chain links TRBV6-5 to TRBJ2-1; with no DNA, the TCRdb D assignment of TRBD1 cannot be verified. Germline V gene data show CDR1 as MNHEY and CDR2 as SVGAGI. The CDR3 consists of 19 residues. The CDR3 spells CASSLSGLGEISSYNEQFF.

V is TRBV7-8 and J is TRBJ1-1; TCRdb returns TRBD1, unconfirmable since there is no DNA. This CDR3 comprises 14 residues. From germline, CDR1 is SGHVS and CDR2 FQNEAQ. The CDR3 spells CASSLSSRDTEAFF.

The chain carries TRBV6-5 and TRBJ1-1. The germline V gene has CDR1 MNHEY and CDR2 SVGAGI. The CDR3 consists of 12 residues. This chain's CDR3 is CASRKMNTEAFF.

The chain uses TRBV29-1 and TRBJ2-7; the TCRdb D gene call, TRBD1, has no DNA to confirm it. This CDR3 region has 14 residues. Germline V CDR1 and CDR2: SQVTM, ANQGSEA. This CDR3 reads CSVERAGVLGEQYF.

This rearrangement joins TRBV18 to TRBJ2-1; TCRdb proposes TRBD1, but this gene call is untestable without DNA. Germline V CDR1 and CDR2: KGHSH, LQKENI. CDR3 length: 15 residues. CDR3 sequence reads: CASSPMVPQPDEQFF.

The chain joins TRBV11-1 to TRBJ2-1; the D call from TCRdb, TRBD1, cannot be confirmed without DNA. The germline V gene encodes CDR1 SGHAT and CDR2 FQDESV (reference sequence). This CDR3 is 15 amino acids long. The CDR3 sequence: CASSSGTGGYNEQFF. Full variable domain (rest looked up from reference TRBV11-1 and TRBJ2-1): EAEVAQSPRYKITEKSQAVAFWCDPISGHATLYWYRQILGQGPELLVQFQDESVVDDSQLPKDRFSAERLKGVDSTLKIQPAELGDSAMYLCASSSGTGGYNEQFFGPGTRLTVL.

The V call is TRBV29-1, the J call TRBJ2-1; the D call from TCRdb, TRBD2, cannot be confirmed without DNA. Per germline, CDR1 SQVTM and CDR2 ANQGSEA. The CDR3 totals 15 residues. The CDR3 sequence is CSVRAAGILYNEQFF.

This chain uses TRBV10-3 with TRBJ2-3; TCRdb lists TRBD1, though no DNA is available to test this call. The germline gives CDR1 ENHRY, CDR2 SYGVKD. CDR3 size: 14 residues. The CDR3 spells CAIALDTSTDTQYF.

This chain joins TRBV28 and TRBJ1-5; TCRdb indicates TRBD1, and absent DNA this call remains unverified. The CDR3 is 15 residues long. In germline, CDR1 is MDHEN, CDR2 SYDVKM. This chain's CDR3 is CASSYDRPDYQPQHF.

The chain recombines TRBV4-1 with TRBJ2-1. CDR1 and CDR2 from the germline V gene are MGHRA and YSYEKL. This CDR3 has 15 amino acids. CDR3 protein: CASSQVIDPENEQFF.

The rearrangement uses TRBV2 and TRBJ2-1; as DNA is missing, the TRBD2 call by TCRdb cannot be tested. The germline V gene encodes CDR1 SNHLY and CDR2 FYNNEI. CDR3 length: 17 amino acids. CDR3 sequence reads: CASSYETSGVTYNEQFF.

The chain carries TRBV6-5 and TRBJ2-3; TCRdb's D call, TRBD2, is unchecked because there is no DNA. The CDR3 is 16 residues long. The germline CDR1 and CDR2 sequences are MNHEY and SVGAGI. CDR3 sequence reads: CASSSRTSRTFYTQYF.

The chain combines TRBV7-9 with TRBJ2-1. The germline V gene encodes CDR1 SEHNR and CDR2 FQNEAQ (reference sequence). The CDR3 extends over 16 amino acids. CDR3: CASSYLQGGTYNEQFF. The complete variable domain, with remaining parts taken from reference TRBV7-9 and TRBJ2-1, reads DTGVSQNPRHKITKRGQNVTFRCDPISEHNRLYWYRQTLGQGPEFLTYFQNEAQLEKSRLLSDRFSAERPKGSFSTLEIQRTEQGDSAMYLCASSYLQGGTYNEQFFGPGTRLTVL.

The chain has TRBV28 and TRBJ2-1. This CDR3 contains 16 residues. Germline loops: CDR1 MDHEN, CDR2 SYDVKM. The CDR3 loop is CASSLWSTVLYNEQFF.

The chain couples TRBV6-5 to TRBJ2-5; TCRdb's assignment of TRBD2 cannot be checked, as there is no DNA. The CDR3 is 17 residues long. Per the germline V gene, CDR1 is MNHEY and CDR2 is SVGAGI. CDR3 sequence: CASSYRTSGSSQETQYF.

The V gene is TRBV7-9, the J gene TRBJ2-1; TCRdb names TRBD2, which stays unverified in the absence of DNA. The CDR3 loop spans 13 amino acids. Germline assignment: CDR1 SEHNR and CDR2 FQNEAQ (reference sequence). The CDR3 sequence: CASSLGGSGEQFF.

J is TRBJ1-2 and V is TRBV29-1; there is no DNA to check the TCRdb D call of TRBD1. The CDR3 contains 14 residues. The germline gives CDR1 SQVTM, CDR2 ANQGSEA. The CDR3 reads CSVAVWQGGYGYTF.

The chain recombines TRBV2 with TRBJ1-1; the D gene TCRdb calls, TRBD1, cannot be checked with no DNA. The CDR3 length is 15 residues. Germline values: CDR1 SNHLY, CDR2 FYNNEI. CDR3 sequence reads: CASDQDSLSRTEAFF.

The chain uses TRBV7-9 and TRBJ2-7; TCRdb's D call, TRBD2, is unchecked because there is no DNA. Germline CDR1 reads SEHNR; CDR2 reads FQNEAQ (reference sequence). The CDR3 is made up of 13 amino acids. The CDR3 here is CASSSGTQYEQYF.

V is TRBV5-1 and J is TRBJ2-7. Germline lookup yields CDR1 SGHRS and CDR2 YFSETQ. The CDR3 covers 16 residues. CDR3 sequence reads: CASSLAELSWDYEQYF.